The source of this TCR beta chain is a study of T cells in Graves' hyperthyroidism and ophthalmopathy. CDR1 is LGHNT and CDR2 is FRNRAP in the germline V gene. Trimming cost V 5 bases and J 6 bases, with 14 bases left between them. This CDR3 has 14 residues. There were TCR beta CDR3 regions amplified from RNA transcripts. In the first-round RT-PCR of the TCR CDR3, the HTBI primer set was used. Using its own MiXCR run on the multiplex PCR reads, TCRdb lists one record per CDR3 protein. The sample carries fewer than 400,000 distinct CDR3 sequences, 11% to 15% recorded once. In the ophthalmopathy cohort, Clinical Activity Score was at least 3, NOSPECS grade at least 4, and duration under 3 months. Uncontrolled infection, other autoimmune disease, pregnancy or lactation barred patients from enrollment. Source material for PBMCs was more than 7.5 ml fresh peripheral blood. This clonotype was observed a few times.

The sequence was obtained from a man between 50 and 59 years old with Graves' ophthalmopathy. What was sequenced was blood. The chain carries TRBV12-5 and TRBJ2-1; D perhaps matches TRBD2 (7 bases). CDR3 DNA sequence: TGTGCTAGTGGTATCGCCGGGGGGCTCAATGAGCAGTTCTTC. It encodes CASGIAGGLNEQFF.